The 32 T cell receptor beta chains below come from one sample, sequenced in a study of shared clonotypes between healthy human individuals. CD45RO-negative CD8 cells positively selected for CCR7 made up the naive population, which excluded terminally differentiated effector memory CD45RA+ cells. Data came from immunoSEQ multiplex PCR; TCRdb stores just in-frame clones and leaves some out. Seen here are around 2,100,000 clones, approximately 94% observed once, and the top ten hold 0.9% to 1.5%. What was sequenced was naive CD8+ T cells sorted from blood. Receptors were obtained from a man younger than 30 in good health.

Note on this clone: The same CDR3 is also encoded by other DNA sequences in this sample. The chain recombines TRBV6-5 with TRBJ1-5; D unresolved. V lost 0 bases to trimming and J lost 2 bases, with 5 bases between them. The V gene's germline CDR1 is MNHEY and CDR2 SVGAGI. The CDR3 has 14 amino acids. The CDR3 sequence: CASSYSGGNQPQHF. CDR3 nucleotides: TGTGCCAGCAGTTACTCGGGTGGCAATCAGCCCCAGCATTTT.

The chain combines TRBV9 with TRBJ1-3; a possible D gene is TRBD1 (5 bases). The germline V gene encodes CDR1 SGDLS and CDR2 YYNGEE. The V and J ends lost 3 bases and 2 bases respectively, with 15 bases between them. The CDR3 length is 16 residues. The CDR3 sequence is CASSAPAGFAGNTIYF. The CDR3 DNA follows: TGTGCCAGCAGCGCGCCCGCAGGGTTTGCTGGAAACACCATATATTTT.

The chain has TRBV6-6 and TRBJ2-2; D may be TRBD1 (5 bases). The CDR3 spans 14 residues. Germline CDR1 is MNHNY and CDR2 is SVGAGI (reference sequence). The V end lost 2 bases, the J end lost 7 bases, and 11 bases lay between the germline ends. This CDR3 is CASSYAVGVGELFF. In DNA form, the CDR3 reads TGTGCCAGCAGTTACGCGGTAGGGGTCGGGGAGCTGTTTTTT.

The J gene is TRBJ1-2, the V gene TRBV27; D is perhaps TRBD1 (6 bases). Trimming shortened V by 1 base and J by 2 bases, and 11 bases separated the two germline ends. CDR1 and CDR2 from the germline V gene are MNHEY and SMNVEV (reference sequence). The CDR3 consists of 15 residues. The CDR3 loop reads CASSLLGATNYGYTF. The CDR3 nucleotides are TGTGCCAGCAGTTTATTGGGGGCTACCAACTATGGCTACACCTTC.

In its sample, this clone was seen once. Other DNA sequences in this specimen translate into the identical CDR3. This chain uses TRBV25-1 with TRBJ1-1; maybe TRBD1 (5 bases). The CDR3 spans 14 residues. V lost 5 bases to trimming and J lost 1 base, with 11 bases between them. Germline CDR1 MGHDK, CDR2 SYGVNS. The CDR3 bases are TGTGCCAGCAGTCCCTGGGGGGAGAACACTGAAGCTTTCTTT. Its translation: CASSPWGENTEAFF.

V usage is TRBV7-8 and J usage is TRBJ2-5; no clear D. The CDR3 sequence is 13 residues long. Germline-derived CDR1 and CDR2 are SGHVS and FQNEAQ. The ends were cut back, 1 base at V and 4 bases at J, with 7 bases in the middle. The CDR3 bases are TGTGCCAGCAGCTTAGGCATCGGAGAGACCCAGTACTTC. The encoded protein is CASSLGIGETQYF.

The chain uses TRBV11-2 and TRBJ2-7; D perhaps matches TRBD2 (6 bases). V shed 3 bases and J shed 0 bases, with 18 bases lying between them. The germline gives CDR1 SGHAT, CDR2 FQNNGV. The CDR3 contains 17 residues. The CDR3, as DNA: TGTGCCAGCAGCTTGACTAGTCTTCCGTCCAGCTCCTACGAGCAGTACTTC. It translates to CASSLTSLPSSSYEQYF.

The CDR3 region has the DNA TGTGCCAGCAGCCCACCTAGTAACAGGGGGCCCAACACTGAAGCTTTCTTT. It encodes CASSPPSNRGPNTEAFF. This sequence joins TRBV5-4 and TRBJ1-1, with 9 bases matching TRBD1. The CDR3 loop spans 17 amino acids. Unmatched junction bases numbered 12, after V lost 4 bases and J lost 2 bases. The germline gives CDR1 SGHNT, CDR2 YYREEE (reference sequence).

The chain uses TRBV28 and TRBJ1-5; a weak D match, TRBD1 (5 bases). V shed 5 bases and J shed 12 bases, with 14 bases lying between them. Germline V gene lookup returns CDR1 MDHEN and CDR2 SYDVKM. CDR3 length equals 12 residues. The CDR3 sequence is CASSPRQPIQHF. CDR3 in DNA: TGTGCCAGCAGTCCAAGACAGCCCATCCAGCATTTT.

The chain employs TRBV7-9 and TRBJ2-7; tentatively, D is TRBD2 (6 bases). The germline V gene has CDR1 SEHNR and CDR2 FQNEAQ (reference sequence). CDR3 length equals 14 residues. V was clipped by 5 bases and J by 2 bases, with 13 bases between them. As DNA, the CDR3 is TGTGCCAGCAGCCAGGGAGGCCCAACCTACGAGCAGTACTTC. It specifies CASSQGGPTYEQYF.

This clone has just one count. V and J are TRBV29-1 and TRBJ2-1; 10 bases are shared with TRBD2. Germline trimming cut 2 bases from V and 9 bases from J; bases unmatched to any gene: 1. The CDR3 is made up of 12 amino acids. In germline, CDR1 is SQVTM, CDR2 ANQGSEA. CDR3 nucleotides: TGCAGCGTTGAACTAGCGGGAGTTGAGCAGTTCTTC. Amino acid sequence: CSVELAGVEQFF.

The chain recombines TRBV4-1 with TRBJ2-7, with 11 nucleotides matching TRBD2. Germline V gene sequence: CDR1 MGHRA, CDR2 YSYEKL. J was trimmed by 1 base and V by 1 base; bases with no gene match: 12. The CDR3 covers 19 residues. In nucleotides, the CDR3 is TGCGCCAGCAGCCAAGCGCTAGCGGGGGGCTTTGACATTTCCTACGAGCAGTACTTC. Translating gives CASSQALAGGFDISYEQYF.

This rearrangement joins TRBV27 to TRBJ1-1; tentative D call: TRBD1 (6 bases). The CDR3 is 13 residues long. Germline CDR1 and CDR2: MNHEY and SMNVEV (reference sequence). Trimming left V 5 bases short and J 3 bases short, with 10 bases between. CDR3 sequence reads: CASSVQGDTEAFF. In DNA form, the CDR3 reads TGTGCCAGCAGTGTACAGGGTGACACTGAAGCTTTCTTT.

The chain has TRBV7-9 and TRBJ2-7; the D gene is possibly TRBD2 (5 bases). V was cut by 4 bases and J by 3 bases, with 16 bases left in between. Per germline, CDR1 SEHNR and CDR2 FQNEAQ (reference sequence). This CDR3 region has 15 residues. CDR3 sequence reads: CASSSSTSSFYEQYF. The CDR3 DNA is TGTGCCAGCAGCTCAAGCACTAGTTCGTTCTACGAGCAGTACTTC.

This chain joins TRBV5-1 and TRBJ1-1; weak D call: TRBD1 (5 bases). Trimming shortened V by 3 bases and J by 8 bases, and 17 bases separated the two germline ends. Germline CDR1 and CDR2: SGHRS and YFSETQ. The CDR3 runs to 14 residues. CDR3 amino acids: CASSYGTAGDEAFF. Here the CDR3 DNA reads TGCGCCAGCAGCTACGGGACGGCAGGCGACGAAGCTTTCTTT.

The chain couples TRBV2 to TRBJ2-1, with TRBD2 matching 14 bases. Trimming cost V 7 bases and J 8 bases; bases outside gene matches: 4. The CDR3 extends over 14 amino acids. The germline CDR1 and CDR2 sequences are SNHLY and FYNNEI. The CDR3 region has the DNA TGTGCCAGCAAGACTAGCGGGGGGGCCGATGAGCAGTTCTTC. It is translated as CASKTSGGADEQFF.

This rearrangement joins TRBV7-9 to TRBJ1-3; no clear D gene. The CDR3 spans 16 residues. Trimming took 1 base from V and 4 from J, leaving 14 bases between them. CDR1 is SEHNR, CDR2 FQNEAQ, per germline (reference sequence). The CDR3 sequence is CASSLGSWEDGNTIYF. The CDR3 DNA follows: TGTGCCAGCAGCTTAGGCTCCTGGGAGGACGGAAACACCATATATTTT.

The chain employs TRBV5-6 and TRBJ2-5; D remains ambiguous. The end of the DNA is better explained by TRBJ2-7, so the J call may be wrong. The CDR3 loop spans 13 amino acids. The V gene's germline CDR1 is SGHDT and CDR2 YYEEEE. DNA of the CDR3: TGTGCCAGCAGCTTGGGAGAATCCTACGAGCAGTACTTC. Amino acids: CASSLGESYEQYF.

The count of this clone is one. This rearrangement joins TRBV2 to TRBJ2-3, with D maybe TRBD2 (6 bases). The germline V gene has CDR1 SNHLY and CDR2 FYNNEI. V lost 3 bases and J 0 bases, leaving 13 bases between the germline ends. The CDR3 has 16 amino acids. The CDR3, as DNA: TGTGCCAGCAGTGATGGGCGGGGCCCTAGCACAGATACGCAGTATTTT. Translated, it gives CASSDGRGPSTDTQYF.

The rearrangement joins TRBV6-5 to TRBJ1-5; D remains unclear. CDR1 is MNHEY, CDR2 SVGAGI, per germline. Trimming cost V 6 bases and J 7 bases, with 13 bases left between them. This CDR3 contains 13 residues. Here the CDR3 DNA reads TGTGCCAGCAGCGAGGGTTTTGGGCAGCCCCAGCATTTT. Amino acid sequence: CASSEGFGQPQHF.

For the CDR3, the DNA is TGTGCCAGCAGTCCAACTAGCGGGGATTACAATGAGCAGTTCTTC. This gives the protein CASSPTSGDYNEQFF. The chain links TRBV6-6 to TRBJ2-1; 10 bases line up with TRBD2. The CDR3 runs 15 residues. Trimming cost V 5 bases and J 4 bases; bases outside gene matches: 5. Germline V gene lookup returns CDR1 MNHNY and CDR2 SVGAGI (reference sequence).

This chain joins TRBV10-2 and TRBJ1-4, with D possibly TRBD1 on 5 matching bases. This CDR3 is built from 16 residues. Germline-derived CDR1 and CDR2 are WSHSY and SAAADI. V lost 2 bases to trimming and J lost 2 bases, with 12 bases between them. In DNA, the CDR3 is TGCGCCAGCAGTGAGCCGGGGGAAGGGACTAATGAAAAACTGTTTTTT. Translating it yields CASSEPGEGTNEKLFF.

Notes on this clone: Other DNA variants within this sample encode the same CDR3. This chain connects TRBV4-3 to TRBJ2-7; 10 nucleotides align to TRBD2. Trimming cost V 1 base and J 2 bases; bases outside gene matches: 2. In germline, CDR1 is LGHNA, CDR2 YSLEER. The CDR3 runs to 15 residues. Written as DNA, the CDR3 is TGCGCCAGCAGCCAAGGGCTAGCGGGAGCCTACGAGCAGTACTTC. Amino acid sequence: CASSQGLAGAYEQYF.

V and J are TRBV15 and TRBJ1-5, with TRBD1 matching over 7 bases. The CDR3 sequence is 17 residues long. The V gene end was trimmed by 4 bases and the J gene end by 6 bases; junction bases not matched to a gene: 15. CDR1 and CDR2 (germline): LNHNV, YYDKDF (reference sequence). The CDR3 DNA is TGTGCCACCAGCAAAGACAGGGATCAGGAGTTTCGTCAGCCCCAGCATTTT. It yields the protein CATSKDRDQEFRQPQHF.

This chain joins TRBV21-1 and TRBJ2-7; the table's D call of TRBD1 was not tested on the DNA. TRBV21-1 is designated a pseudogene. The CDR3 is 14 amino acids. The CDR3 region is CASSSGTGNEEQYF. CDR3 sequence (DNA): TGTGCCAGCAGTTCCGGGACAGGGAATGAGGAGCAGTACTTC.

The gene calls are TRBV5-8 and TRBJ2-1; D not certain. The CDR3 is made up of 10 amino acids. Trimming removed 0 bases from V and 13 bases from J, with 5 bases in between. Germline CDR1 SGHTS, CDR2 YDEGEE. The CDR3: CASSLGVQFF. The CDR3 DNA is TGTGCCAGCAGCTTGGGGGTTCAGTTCTTC.

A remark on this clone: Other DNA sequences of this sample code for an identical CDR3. The DNA for the CDR3 is TGTGCCAGTAGTCCAGACAACTACGAGCAGTACTTC. The encoded protein is CASSPDNYEQYF. The chain uses TRBV19 and TRBJ2-7; D uncertain. The CDR3 extends over 12 amino acids. Germline CDR1 LNHDA, CDR2 SQIVND (reference sequence). V was trimmed by 5 bases and J by 3 bases, leaving 8 bases between them. The whole variable domain, filled in from reference TRBV19 and TRBJ2-7, reads DGGITQSPKYLFRKEGQNVTLSCEQNLNHDAMYWYRQDPGQGLRLIYYSQIVNDFQKGDIAEGYSVSREKKESFPLTVTSAQKNPTAFYLCASSPDNYEQYFGPGTRLTVT.

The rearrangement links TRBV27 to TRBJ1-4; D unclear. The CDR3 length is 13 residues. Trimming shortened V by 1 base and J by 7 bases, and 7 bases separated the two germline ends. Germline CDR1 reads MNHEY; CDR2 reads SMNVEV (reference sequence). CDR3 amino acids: CASSLYNGEKLFF. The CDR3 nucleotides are TGTGCCAGCAGTTTATATAACGGTGAAAAACTGTTTTTT.

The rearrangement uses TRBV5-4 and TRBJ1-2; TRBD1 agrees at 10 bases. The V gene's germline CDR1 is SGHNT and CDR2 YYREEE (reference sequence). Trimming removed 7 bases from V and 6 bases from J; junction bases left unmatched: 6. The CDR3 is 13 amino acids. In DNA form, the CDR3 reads TGTGCCAGCCGGGACAGGGGTTGGGATGGCTACACCTTC. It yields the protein CASRDRGWDGYTF.

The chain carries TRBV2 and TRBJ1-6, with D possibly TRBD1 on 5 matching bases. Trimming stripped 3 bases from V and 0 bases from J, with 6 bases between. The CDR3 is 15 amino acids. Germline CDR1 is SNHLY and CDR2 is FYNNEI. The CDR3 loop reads CASSDDSSYNSPLHF. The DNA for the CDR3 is TGTGCCAGCAGTGATGACAGCTCCTATAATTCACCCCTCCACTTT. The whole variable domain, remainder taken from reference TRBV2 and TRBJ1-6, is EPEVTQTPSHQVTQMGQEVILRCVPISNHLYFYWYRQILGQKVEFLVSFYNNEISEKSEIFDDQFSVERPDGSNFTLKIRSTKLEDSAMYFCASSDDSSYNSPLHFGNGTRLTVT.

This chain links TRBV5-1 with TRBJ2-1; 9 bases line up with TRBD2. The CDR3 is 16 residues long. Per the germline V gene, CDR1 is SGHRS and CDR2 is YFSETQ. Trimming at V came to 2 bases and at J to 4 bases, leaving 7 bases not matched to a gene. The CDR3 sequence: CASSLGASGEYNEQFF. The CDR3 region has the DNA TGCGCCAGCAGCTTAGGGGCTAGCGGGGAGTACAATGAGCAGTTCTTC. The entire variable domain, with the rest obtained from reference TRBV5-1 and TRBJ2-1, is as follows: KAGVTQTPRYLIKTRGQQVTLSCSPISGHRSVSWYQQTPGQGLQFLFEYFSETQRNKGNFPGRFSGRQFSNSRSEMNVSTLELGDSALYLCASSLGASGEYNEQFFGPGTRLTVL.

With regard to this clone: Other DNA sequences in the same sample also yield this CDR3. The CDR3 is CASSLGKSYEQYF. CDR3 DNA sequence: TGTGCCAGCAGTCTAGGGAAGAGTTACGAGCAGTACTTC. V usage is TRBV27 and J usage is TRBJ2-7; D uncertain. The ends were cut back, 5 bases at V and 4 bases at J, with 12 bases in the middle. In germline, CDR1 is MNHEY, CDR2 SMNVEV (reference sequence). The CDR3 contains 13 residues.